This T cell receptor (beta chain) was captured by sequencing in a study of cytomegalovirus exposure and HLA in healthy donors. About this clone itself: Its cognate antigen is unknown.

Use of 60 Vbeta and 13 Jbeta primers characterized the PCR. In the original processing: Later analysis identified tens of millions of unique TCR beta chains, about 11 million shared. Some clones are missing from TCRdb's copy, which holds only in-frame ones; the method was immunoSEQ multiplex PCR. The DNA was the basis for D and trimming; V, J and clone size are from that table. The sample lists over 150,000 clones; 79% were seen once. Regarding the study as a whole: TCR beta V- and J-gene trimming, according to a later analysis, was linked to a missense DCLRE1C variant. Most TCR sequences showed up rarely, but some public TCRs showed up in many donors.

The receptor was derived from a man aged 35-49 years in good health and CMV-seronegative. Sequencing was done on a sample of PBMCs.

CDR3 sequence: CASSSSDQPQHF. The CDR3 bases are TGTGCCAGCAGTTCTTCCGATCAGCCCCAGCATTTT. J is TRBJ1-5 and V is TRBV28; D is unclear. The CDR3 has 12 amino acids. V lost 4 bases, J lost 5 bases, and 6 bases lay in between. Germline-derived CDR1 and CDR2 are MDHEN and SYDVKM.